The clone carrying this TCR beta chain was found a few times. The data derive from a study of T cells after yellow fever vaccination. This CDR3 has 15 amino acids. Trimming shortened V by 0 bases and J by 5 bases, and 12 bases separated the two germline ends. The V gene's germline CDR1 is SGHNT and CDR2 YYREEE (reference sequence). TCRdb re-called the 5' RACE reads through MiXCR, storing one row per CDR3 protein. The sample contains 610,000 or so distinct CDR3 sequences, approximately 13% of which appear only once. The rearrangement links TRBV5-4 to TRBJ2-1; D is ambiguous. This TCR came from a man aged 25 to 40 who received the YFV17D yellow fever vaccine. The sample in question was PBMCs, obtained on the day of the yellow fever booster vaccination. CDR3 in DNA: TGTGCCAGCAGCTTGGAGGGCTATTCCCACAATGAGCAGTTCTTC. Translation gives CASSLEGYSHNEQFF.